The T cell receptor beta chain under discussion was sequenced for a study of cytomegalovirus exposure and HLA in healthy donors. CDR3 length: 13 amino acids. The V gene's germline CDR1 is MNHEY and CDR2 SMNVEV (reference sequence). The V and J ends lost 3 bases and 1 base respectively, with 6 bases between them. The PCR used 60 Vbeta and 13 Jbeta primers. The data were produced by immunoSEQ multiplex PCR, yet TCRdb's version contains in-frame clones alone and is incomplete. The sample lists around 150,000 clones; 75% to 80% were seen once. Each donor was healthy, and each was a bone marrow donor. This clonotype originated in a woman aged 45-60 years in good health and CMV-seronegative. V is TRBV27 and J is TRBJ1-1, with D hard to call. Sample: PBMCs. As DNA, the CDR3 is TGTGCCAGCAGTTTTCGGTGGAACACTGAAGCTTTCTTT. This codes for CASSFRWNTEAFF.